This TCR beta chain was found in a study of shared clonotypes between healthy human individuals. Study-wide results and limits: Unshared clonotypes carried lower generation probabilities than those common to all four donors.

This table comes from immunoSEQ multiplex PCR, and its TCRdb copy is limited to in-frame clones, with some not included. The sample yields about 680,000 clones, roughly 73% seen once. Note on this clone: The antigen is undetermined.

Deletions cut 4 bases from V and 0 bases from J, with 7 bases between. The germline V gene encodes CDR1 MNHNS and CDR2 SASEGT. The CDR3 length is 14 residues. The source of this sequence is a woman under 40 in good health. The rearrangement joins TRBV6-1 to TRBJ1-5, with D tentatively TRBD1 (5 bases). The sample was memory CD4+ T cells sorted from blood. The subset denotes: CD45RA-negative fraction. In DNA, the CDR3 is TGTGCCAGCAGTGCACAGGTTAGCAATCAGCCCCAGCATTTT. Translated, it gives CASSAQVSNQPQHF.